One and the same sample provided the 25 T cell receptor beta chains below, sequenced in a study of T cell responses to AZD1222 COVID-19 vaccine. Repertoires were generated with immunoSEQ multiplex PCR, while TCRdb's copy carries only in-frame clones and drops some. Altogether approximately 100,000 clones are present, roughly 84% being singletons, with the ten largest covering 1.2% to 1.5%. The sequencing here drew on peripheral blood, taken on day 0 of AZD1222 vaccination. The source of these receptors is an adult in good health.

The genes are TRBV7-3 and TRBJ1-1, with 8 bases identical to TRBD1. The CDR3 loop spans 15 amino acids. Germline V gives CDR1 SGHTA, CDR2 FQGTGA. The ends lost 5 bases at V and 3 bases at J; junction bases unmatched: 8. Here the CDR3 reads CASSPTGAIDTEAFF. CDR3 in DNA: TGTGCCAGCAGCCCGACAGGGGCAATAGACACTGAAGCTTTCTTT.

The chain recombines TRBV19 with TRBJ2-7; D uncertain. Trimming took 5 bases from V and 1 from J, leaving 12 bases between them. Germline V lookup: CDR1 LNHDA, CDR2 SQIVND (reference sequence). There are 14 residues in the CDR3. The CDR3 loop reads CASSFGLRSYEQYF. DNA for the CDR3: TGTGCCAGTAGTTTCGGGTTGAGGTCCTACGAGCAGTACTTC.

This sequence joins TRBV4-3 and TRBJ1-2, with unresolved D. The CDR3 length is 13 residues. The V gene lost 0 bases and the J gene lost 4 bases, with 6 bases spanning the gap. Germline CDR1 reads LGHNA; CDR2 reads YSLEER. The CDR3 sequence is CASSQEGSYGYTF. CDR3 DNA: TGCGCCAGCAGCCAAGAGGGCAGCTATGGCTACACCTTC.

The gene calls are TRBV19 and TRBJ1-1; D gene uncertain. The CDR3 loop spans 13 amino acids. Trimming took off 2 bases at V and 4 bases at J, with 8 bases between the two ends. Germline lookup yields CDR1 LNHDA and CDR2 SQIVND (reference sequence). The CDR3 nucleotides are TGTGCCAGTAGTATACCACAGCTCACTGAAGCTTTCTTT. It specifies CASSIPQLTEAFF.

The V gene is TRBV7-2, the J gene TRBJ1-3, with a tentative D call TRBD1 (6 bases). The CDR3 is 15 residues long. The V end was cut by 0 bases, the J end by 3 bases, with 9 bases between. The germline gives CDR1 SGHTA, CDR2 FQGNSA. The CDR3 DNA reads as TGTGCCAGCAGCTTAGCAGGGGGTATTGGAAACACCATATATTTT. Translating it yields CASSLAGGIGNTIYF.

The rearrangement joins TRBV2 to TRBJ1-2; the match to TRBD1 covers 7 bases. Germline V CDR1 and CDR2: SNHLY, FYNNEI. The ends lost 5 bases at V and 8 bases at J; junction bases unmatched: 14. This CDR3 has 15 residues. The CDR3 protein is CASSSAQGTRVGYTF. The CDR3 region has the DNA TGTGCCAGCAGTTCCGCACAGGGGACTCGAGTAGGCTACACCTTC.

CDR3 nucleotides: TGTGCCACCAGCAGAGGACCCAGCGGCTCCTACGAGCAGTACTTC. It is translated as CATSRGPSGSYEQYF. V and J are TRBV15 and TRBJ2-7; weak D call: TRBD2 (5 bases). This CDR3 comprises 15 residues. The germline V and J ends were trimmed by 1 base and 0 bases, with 10 bases remaining between them. Germline V gene data show CDR1 as LNHNV and CDR2 as YYDKDF (reference sequence).

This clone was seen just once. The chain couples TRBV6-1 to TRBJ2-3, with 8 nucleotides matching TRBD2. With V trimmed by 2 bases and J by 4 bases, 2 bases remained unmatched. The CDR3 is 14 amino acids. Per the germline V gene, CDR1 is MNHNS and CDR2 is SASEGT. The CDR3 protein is CASSERGGADTQYF. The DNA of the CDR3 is TGTGCCAGCAGTGAACGGGGGGGAGCAGATACGCAGTATTTT.

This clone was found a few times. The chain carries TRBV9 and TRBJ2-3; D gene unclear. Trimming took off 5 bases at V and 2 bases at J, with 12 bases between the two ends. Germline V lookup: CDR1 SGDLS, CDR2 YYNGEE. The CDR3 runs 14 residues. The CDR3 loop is CASRRDLFTDTQYF. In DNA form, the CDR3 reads TGTGCCAGCAGAAGAGATCTATTCACAGATACGCAGTATTTT.

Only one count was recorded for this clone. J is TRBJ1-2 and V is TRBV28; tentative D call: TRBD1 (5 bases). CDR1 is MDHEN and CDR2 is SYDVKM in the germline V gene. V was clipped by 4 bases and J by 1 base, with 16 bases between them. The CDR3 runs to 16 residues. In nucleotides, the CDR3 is TGTGCCAGCAGTTCAGAAAAACAGACAGTTAACTATGGCTACACCTTC. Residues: CASSSEKQTVNYGYTF.

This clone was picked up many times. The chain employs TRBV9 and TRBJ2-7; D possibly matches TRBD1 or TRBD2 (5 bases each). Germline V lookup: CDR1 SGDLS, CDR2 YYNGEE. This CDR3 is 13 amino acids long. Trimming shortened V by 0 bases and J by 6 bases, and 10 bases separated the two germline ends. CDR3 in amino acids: CASSVGGGTEQYF. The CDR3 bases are TGTGCCAGCAGCGTAGGTGGTGGGACCGAGCAGTACTTC.

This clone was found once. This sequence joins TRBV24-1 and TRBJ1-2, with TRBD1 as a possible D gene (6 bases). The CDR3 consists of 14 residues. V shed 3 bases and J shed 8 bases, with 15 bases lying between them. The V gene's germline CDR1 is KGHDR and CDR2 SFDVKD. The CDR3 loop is CATSDPGQIGGYTF. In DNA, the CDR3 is TGTGCCACCAGTGATCCCGGACAGATTGGGGGCTACACCTTC.

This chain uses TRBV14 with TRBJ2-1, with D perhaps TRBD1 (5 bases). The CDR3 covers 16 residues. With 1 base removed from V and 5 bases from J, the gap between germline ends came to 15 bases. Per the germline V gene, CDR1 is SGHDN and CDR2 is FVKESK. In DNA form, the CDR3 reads TGTGCCAGCAGCCAAGGAAATCGGGCCAGGGACAATGAGCAGTTCTTC. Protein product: CASSQGNRARDNEQFF.

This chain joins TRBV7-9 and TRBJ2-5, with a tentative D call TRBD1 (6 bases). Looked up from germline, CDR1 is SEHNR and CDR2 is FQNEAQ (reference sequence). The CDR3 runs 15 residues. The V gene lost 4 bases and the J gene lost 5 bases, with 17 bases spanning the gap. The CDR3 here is CASSSGQTGWETQYF. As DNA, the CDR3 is TGTGCCAGCAGCTCAGGCCAGACAGGTTGGGAGACCCAGTACTTC.

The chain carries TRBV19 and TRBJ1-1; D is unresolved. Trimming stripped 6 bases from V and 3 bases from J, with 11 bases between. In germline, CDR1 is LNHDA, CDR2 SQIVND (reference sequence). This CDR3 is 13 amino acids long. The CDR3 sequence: CASRENGYTEAFF. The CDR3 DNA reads TGTGCCAGTAGGGAGAACGGATACACTGAAGCTTTCTTT. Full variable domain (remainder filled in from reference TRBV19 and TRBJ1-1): DGGITQSPKYLFRKEGQNVTLSCEQNLNHDAMYWYRQDPGQGLRLIYYSQIVNDFQKGDIAEGYSVSREKKESFPLTVTSAQKNPTAFYLCASRENGYTEAFFGQGTRLTVV.

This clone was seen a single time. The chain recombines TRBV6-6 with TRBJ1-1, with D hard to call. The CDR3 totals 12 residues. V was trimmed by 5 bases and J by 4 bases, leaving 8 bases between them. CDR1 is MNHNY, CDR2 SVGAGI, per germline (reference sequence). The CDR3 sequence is CASSREITEAFF. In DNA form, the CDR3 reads TGTGCCAGCAGTCGGGAGATCACTGAAGCTTTCTTT.

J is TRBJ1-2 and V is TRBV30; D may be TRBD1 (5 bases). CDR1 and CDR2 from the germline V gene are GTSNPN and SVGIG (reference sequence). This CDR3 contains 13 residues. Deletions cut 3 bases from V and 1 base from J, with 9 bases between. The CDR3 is CAWRQEINYGYTF. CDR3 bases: TGTGCCTGGAGACAGGAGATTAACTATGGCTACACCTTC.

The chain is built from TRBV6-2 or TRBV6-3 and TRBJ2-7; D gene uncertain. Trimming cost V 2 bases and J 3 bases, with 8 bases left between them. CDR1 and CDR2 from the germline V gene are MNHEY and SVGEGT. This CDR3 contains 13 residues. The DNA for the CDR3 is TGTGCCAGCAGTTACGGGCCGATCTACGAGCAGTACTTC. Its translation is CASSYGPIYEQYF.

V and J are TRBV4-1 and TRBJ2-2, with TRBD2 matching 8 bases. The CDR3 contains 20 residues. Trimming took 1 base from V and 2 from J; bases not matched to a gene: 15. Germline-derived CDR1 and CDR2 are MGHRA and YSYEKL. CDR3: CASSQVLAGGPPTNTGELFF. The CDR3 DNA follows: TGCGCCAGCAGCCAAGTTCTGGCGGGAGGTCCCCCTACAAACACCGGGGAGCTGTTTTTT.

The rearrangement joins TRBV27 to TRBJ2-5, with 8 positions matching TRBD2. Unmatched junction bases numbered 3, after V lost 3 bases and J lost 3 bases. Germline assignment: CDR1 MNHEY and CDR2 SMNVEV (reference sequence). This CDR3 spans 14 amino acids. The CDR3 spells CASSLRAGEETQYF. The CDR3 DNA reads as TGTGCCAGCAGTTTGCGAGCGGGAGAAGAGACCCAGTACTTC.

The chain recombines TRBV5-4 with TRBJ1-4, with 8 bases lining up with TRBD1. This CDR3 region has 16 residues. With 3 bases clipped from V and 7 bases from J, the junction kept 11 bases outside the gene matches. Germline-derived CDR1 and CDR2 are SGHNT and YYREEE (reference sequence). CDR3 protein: CASSSRTGLRSEKLFF. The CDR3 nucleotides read TGTGCCAGCAGCTCTCGGACAGGGCTTCGAAGTGAAAAACTGTTTTTT.

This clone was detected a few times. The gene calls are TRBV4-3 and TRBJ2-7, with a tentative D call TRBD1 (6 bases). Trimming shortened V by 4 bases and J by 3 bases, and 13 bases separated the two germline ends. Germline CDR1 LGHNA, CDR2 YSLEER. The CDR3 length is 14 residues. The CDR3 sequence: CASSPGQTNYEQYF. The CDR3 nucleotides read TGCGCCAGCAGCCCTGGACAGACCAACTACGAGCAGTACTTC.

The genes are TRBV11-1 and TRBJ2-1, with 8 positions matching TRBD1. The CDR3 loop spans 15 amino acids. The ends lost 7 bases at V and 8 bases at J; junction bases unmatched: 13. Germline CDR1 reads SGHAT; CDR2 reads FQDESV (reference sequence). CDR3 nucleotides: TGTGCCAGCAACACCGGACAGGGAAAAAGGGATGAGCAGTTCTTC. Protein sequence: CASNTGQGKRDEQFF.

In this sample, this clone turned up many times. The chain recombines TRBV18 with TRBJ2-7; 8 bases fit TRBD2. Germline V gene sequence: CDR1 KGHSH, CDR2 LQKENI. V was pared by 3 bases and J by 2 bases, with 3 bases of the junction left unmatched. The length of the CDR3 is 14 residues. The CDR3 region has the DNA TGTGCCAGCTCACCCAGCGGGGGAACCTACGAGCAGTACTTC. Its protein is CASSPSGGTYEQYF.

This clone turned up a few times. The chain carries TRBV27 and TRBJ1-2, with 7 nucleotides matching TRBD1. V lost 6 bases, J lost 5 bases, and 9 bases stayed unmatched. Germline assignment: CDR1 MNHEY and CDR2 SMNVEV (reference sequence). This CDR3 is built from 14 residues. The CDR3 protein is CASSDRQGRYGYTF. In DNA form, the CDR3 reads TGTGCCAGCAGCGATCGACAGGGCCGGTATGGCTACACCTTC.